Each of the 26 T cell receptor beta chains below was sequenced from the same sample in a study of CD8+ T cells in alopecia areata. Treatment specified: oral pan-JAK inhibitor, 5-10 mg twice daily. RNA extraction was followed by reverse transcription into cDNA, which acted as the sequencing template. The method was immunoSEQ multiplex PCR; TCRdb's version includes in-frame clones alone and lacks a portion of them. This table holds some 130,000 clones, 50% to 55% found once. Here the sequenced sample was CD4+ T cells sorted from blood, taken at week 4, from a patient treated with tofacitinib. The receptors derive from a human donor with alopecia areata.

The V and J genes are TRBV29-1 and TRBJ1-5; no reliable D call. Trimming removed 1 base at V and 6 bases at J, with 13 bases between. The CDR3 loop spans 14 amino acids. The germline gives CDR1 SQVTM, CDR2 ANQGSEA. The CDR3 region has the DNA TGCAGCGTTGAAGTAACCGGGGAGGGTCAGCCCCAGCATTTT. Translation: CSVEVTGEGQPQHF.

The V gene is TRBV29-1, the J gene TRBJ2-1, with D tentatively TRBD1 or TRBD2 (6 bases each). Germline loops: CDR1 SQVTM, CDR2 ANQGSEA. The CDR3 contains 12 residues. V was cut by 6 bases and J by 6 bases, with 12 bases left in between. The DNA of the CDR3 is TGCAGCGTACAAAGGGGGGTCAATGAGCAGTTCTTC. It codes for CSVQRGVNEQFF.

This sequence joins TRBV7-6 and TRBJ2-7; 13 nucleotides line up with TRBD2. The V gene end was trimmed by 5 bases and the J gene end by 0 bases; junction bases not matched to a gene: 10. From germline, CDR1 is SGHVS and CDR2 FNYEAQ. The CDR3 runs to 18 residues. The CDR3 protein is CASSLRLAGGRSSYEQYF. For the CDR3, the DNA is TGTGCCAGCAGCCTCAGACTAGCGGGGGGAAGGAGCTCCTACGAGCAGTACTTC.

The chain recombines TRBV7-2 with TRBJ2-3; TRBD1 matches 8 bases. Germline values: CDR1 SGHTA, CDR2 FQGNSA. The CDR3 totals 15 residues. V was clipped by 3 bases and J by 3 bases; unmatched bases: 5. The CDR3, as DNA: TGTGCCAGCAGCTTGGTTACAGGGGGGACAGATACGCAGTATTTT. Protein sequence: CASSLVTGGTDTQYF.

DNA of the CDR3: TGCGCCAGCAGCTTGTCGGACAGGGGGCGCACAGATACGCAGTATTTT. Translating gives CASSLSDRGRTDTQYF. This chain uses TRBV5-1 with TRBJ2-3; TRBD1 aligns across 11 bases. There are 16 residues in the CDR3. The V and J ends lost 1 base and 1 base, in that order; junction bases with no gene match: 2. Germline V gives CDR1 SGHRS, CDR2 YFSETQ.

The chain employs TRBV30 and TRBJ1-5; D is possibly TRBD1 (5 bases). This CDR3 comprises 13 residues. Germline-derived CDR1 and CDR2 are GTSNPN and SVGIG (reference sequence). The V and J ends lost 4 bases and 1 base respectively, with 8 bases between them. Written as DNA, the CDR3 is TGTGCCTGGACCCCAGGGAGCAATCAGCCCCAGCATTTT. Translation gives CAWTPGSNQPQHF.

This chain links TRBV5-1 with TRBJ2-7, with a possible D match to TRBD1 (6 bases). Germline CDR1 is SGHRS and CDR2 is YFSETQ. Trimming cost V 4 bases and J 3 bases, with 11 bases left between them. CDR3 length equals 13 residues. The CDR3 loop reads CASSPMTGYEQYF. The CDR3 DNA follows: TGCGCCAGCAGCCCAATGACAGGCTACGAGCAGTACTTC.

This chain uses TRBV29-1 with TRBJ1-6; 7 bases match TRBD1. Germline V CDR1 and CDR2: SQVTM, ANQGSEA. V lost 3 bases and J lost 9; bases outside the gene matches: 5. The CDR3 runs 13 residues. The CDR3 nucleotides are TGCAGCGTTGAGACAGGGAATGGTTCACCCCTCCACTTT. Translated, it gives CSVETGNGSPLHF.

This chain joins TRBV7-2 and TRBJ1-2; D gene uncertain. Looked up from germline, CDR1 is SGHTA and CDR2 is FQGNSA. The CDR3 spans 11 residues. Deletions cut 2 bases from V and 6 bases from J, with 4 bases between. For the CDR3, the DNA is TGTGCCAGCAGCTTAAGTGATGGCTACACCTTC. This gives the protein CASSLSDGYTF.

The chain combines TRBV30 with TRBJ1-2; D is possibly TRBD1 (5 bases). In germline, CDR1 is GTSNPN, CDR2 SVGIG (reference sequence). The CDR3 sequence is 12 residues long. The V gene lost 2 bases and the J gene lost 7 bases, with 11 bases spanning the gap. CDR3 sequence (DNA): TGTGCCTGGAGTTGGCAGGGCGGTGGCTACACCTTC. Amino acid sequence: CAWSWQGGGYTF.

This CDR3 reads CSVDVISTDTQYF. DNA for the CDR3: TGCAGCGTTGATGTGATTAGCACAGATACGCAGTATTTT. The V and J genes are TRBV29-1 and TRBJ2-3, with D unresolved. Germline CDR1 SQVTM, CDR2 ANQGSEA. This CDR3 is 13 amino acids long. V was clipped by 3 bases and J by 0 bases, with 7 bases between them.

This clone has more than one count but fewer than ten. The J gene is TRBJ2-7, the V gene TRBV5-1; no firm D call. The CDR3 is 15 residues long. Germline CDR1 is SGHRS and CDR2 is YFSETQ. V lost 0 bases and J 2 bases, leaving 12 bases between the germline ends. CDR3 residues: CASSLDVDGPYEQYF. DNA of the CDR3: TGCGCCAGCAGCTTGGATGTGGACGGCCCCTACGAGCAGTACTTC.

The CDR3 DNA follows: TGTGCCAGTCGAGGGACAGCCCGCTACGAGCAGTACTTC. As protein: CASRGTARYEQYF. The chain employs TRBV5-6 and TRBJ2-7, with 7 bases identical to TRBD1. This CDR3 spans 13 amino acids. The J segment lost 3 bases and the V segment lost 8 bases, leaving 8 bases of the junction unmatched. The germline CDR1 and CDR2 sequences are SGHDT and YYEEEE.

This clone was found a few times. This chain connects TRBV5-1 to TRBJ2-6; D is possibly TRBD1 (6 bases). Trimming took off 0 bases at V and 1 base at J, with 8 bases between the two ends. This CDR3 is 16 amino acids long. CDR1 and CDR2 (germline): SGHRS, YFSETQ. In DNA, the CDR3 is TGCGCCAGCAGCTTGGAAGGACAGTCTGGGGCCAACGTCCTGACTTTC. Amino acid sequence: CASSLEGQSGANVLTF.

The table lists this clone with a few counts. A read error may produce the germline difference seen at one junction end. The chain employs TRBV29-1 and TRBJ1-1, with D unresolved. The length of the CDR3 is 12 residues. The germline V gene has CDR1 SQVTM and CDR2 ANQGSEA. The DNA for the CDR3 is TGCACCGTTAGCAGCATGAACACTGAAGCTTTCTTT. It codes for CTVSSMNTEAFF.

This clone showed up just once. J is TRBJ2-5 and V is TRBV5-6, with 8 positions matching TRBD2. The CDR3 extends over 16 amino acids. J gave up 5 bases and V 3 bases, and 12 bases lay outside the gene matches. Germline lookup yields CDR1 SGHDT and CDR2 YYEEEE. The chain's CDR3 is CASSYPGTRRWETQYF. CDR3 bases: TGTGCCAGCAGCTACCCCGGGACTAGGCGGTGGGAGACCCAGTACTTC.

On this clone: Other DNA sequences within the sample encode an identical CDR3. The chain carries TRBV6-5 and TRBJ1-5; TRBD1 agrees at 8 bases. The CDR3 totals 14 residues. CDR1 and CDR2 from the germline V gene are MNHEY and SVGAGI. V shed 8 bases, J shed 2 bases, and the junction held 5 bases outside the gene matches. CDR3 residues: CASSRGPGNQPQHF. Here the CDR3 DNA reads TGTGCCAGCTCCAGGGGGCCGGGCAATCAGCCCCAGCATTTT.

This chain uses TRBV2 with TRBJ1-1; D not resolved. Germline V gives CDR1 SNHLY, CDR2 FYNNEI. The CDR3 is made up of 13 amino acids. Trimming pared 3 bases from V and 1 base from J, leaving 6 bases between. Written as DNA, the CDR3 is TGTGCCAGCAGTGACAGAGAGAACACTGAAGCTTTCTTT. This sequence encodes CASSDRENTEAFF.

CDR3 sequence (DNA): TGCGCCAGCAGCTTGGTGGCAGGGGGTAGGGATGAGCAGTTCTTC. Protein sequence: CASSLVAGGRDEQFF. V is TRBV5-1 and J is TRBJ2-1, with TRBD1 matching 7 bases. CDR1 and CDR2 from the germline V gene are SGHRS and YFSETQ. J gave up 8 bases and V 0 bases, and 8 bases lay outside the gene matches. This CDR3 is built from 15 residues.

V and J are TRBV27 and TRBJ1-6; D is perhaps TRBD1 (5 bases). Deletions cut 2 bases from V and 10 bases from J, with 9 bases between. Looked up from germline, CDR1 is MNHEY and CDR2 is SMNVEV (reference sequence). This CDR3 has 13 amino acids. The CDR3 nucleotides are TGTGCCAGCAGTTTAGGGGGAGGCTCACCCCTCCACTTT. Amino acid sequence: CASSLGGGSPLHF.

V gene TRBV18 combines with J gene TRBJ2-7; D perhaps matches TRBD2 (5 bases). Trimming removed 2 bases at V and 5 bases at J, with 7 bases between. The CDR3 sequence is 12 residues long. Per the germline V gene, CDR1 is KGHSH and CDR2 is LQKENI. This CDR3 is CASSPAGNEQYF. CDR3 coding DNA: TGTGCCAGCTCACCAGCGGGCAACGAGCAGTACTTC.

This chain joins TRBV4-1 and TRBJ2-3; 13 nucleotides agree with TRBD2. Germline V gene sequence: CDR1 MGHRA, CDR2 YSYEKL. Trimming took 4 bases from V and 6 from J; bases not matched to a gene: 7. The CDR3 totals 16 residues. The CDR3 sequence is CASSRGLAGFDDTQYF. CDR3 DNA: TGCGCCAGCAGCCGGGGACTAGCGGGATTTGATGATACGCAGTATTTT.

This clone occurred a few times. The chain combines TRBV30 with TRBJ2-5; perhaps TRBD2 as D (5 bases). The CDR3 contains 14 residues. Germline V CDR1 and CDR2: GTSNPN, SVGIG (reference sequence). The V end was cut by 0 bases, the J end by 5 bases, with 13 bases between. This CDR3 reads CAWSVLPEEETQYF. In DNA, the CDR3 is TGTGCCTGGAGTGTACTACCGGAGGAGGAGACCCAGTACTTC.

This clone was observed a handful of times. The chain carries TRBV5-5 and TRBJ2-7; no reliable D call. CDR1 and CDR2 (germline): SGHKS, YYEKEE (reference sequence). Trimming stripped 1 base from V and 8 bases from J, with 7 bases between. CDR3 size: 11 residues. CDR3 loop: CASSLSHKQYF. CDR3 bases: TGTGCCAGCAGCTTGAGTCACAAGCAGTACTTC.

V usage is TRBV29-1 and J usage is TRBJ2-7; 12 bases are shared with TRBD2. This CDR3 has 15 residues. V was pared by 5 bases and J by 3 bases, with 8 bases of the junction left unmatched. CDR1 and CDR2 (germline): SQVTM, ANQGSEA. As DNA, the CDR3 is TGCAGCGTTTTGCGACTAGCGGGAGTTTTCTACGAGCAGTACTTC. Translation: CSVLRLAGVFYEQYF.

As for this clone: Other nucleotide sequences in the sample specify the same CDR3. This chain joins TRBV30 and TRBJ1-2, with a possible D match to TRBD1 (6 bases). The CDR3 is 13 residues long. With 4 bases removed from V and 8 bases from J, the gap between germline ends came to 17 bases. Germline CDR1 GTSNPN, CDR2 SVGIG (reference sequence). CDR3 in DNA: TGTGCCTGGAATATACAGGGCTCGCAAGGCTACACCTTC. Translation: CAWNIQGSQGYTF. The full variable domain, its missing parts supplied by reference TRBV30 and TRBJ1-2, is SQTIHQWPATLVQPVGSPLSLECTVEGTSNPNLYWYRQAAGRGLQLLFYSVGIGQISSEVPQNLSASRPQDRQFILSSKKLLLSDSGFYLCAWNIQGSQGYTFGSGTRLTVV.